The 21 T cell receptor beta chains given below trace back to one sample, sequenced in a study of blood T cell repertoires in COVID-19. Libraries were prepared by immunoSEQ multiplex PCR; TCRdb keeps only in-frame clonotypes and omits some of them. The table shows approximately 500,000 clones, with approximately 91% occurring only once. The sample consisted of peripheral blood. The source is a woman in her fifties or sixties with COVID-19, enrolled during active disease.

CDR3 nucleotide sequence: TGTGCCTGGAGTGTGGTAGTGGGGCGACTAGCGGGGGCCCGGCAGTTCTTC. Protein product: CAWSVVVGRLAGARQFF. The V call is TRBV30, the J call TRBJ2-1; 12 bases are a match to TRBD2. In germline, CDR1 is GTSNPN, CDR2 SVGIG (reference sequence). CDR3 length equals 17 residues. Unmatched junction bases numbered 15, after V lost 0 bases and J lost 12 bases.

The V call is TRBV5-1, the J call TRBJ1-1; D call uncertain. The CDR3 has 12 amino acids. Germline-derived CDR1 and CDR2 are SGHRS and YFSETQ. The ends were cut back, 5 bases at V and 5 bases at J, with 10 bases in the middle. CDR3 amino acids: CASREEGTEAFF. DNA of the CDR3: TGCGCCAGCAGGGAGGAGGGTACTGAAGCTTTCTTT.

This chain uses TRBV14 with TRBJ1-5; D possibly corresponds to TRBD1 (6 bases). Looked up from germline, CDR1 is SGHDN and CDR2 is FVKESK. The CDR3 runs to 14 residues. V lost 5 bases and J 3 bases, leaving 11 bases between the germline ends. This chain's CDR3 is CASSSQGSNQPQHF. Here the CDR3 DNA reads TGTGCCAGCAGCTCACAGGGTTCCAATCAGCCCCAGCATTTT.

Comment on this clone: Additional DNA sequences in this sample encode the identical CDR3. The chain is built from TRBV5-1 and TRBJ1-1; D remains unclear. Trimming stripped 2 bases from V and 4 bases from J, with 9 bases between. The CDR3 spans 13 residues. Per germline, CDR1 SGHRS and CDR2 YFSETQ. Written as DNA, the CDR3 is TGCGCCAGCAGCTTAGAGGGTCGCACTGAAGCTTTCTTT. This encodes CASSLEGRTEAFF.

This chain connects TRBV3-1 (or the pseudogene TRBV3-2) to TRBJ1-1; the D gene is possibly TRBD1 (5 bases). The ends were cut back, 5 bases at V and 1 base at J, with 17 bases in the middle. In germline, CDR1 is LGHDT, CDR2 YNNKEL (reference sequence). There are 16 residues in the CDR3. The DNA of the CDR3 is TGTGCCAGCAGCTACAGGATTACAGGTAGGAACACTGAAGCTTTCTTT. It specifies CASSYRITGRNTEAFF.

The chain joins TRBV2 to TRBJ2-3; 10 bases are a match to TRBD2. Losses at the gene ends were 6 bases for V and 9 bases for J; bases not matched to a gene: 12. CDR1 and CDR2 (germline): SNHLY, FYNNEI. The CDR3 is 15 residues long. The chain's CDR3 is CASSWTSGPTRTQYF. CDR3 bases: TGTGCCAGCAGCTGGACTAGCGGCCCTACCAGGACGCAGTATTTT.

This clone was counted a single time. The V and J genes are TRBV5-1 and TRBJ1-6; D is undetermined. There are 19 residues in the CDR3. Germline CDR1 and CDR2: SGHRS and YFSETQ. The V and J ends lost 0 bases and 6 bases respectively, with 22 bases between them. Here the CDR3 DNA reads TGCGCCAGCAGCTTGGCCGGGGTAAGCCAGAGCCCAGCTAATTCACCCCTCCACTTT. Amino acid sequence: CASSLAGVSQSPANSPLHF.

This sequence joins TRBV6-5 and TRBJ1-2, with 7 bases lining up with TRBD1. The germline V gene has CDR1 MNHEY and CDR2 SVGAGI. J lost 7 bases, V lost 0 bases, and 5 bases had no gene match. The CDR3 has 14 residues. Written as DNA, the CDR3 is TGTGCCAGCAGTTACTCCGACAGGGAGAGTGGCTACACCTTC. This encodes CASSYSDRESGYTF.

This chain joins TRBV18 and TRBJ2-2; 7 bases fit TRBD1. In germline, CDR1 is KGHSH, CDR2 LQKENI. J was trimmed by 3 bases and V by 3 bases; bases with no gene match: 10. This CDR3 is built from 17 residues. In DNA, the CDR3 is TGTGCCAGCTCACCTCAACAGGGGCTTGGGGACACCGGGGAGCTGTTTTTT. This sequence encodes CASSPQQGLGDTGELFF.

This clone was recorded once. The rearrangement uses TRBV19 and TRBJ2-7, with a weak D call TRBD2 (5 bases). The germline V and J ends were trimmed by 3 bases and 2 bases, with 14 bases remaining between them. From germline, CDR1 is LNHDA and CDR2 SQIVND (reference sequence). This CDR3 comprises 15 residues. CDR3 in DNA: TGTGCCAGTAGTATCGGGCGGGCTCCAACCTACGAGCAGTACTTC. Amino acids: CASSIGRAPTYEQYF.

The chain links TRBV27 to TRBJ1-6; maybe TRBD1 (6 bases). Per germline, CDR1 MNHEY and CDR2 SMNVEV (reference sequence). This CDR3 contains 18 residues. The V end lost 5 bases, the J end lost 4 bases, and 21 bases lay between the germline ends. DNA for the CDR3: TGTGCCAGCAGTCCGATTTATGGGGGGGCTCAGTATAATTCACCCCTCCACTTT. Translation: CASSPIYGGAQYNSPLHF.

The rearrangement joins TRBV6-5 to TRBJ2-7; tentative D call: TRBD1 (5 bases). Trimming took off 4 bases at V and 1 base at J, with 8 bases between the two ends. The CDR3 is 13 residues long. Looked up from germline, CDR1 is MNHEY and CDR2 is SVGAGI. The CDR3 DNA sequence: TGTGCCAGCAGTTTAGGGGTTTCCTACGAGCAGTACTTC. Amino acid sequence: CASSLGVSYEQYF.

V is TRBV7-2 and J is TRBJ1-1; D remains unclear. Germline V CDR1 and CDR2: SGHTA, FQGNSA. The ends were cut back, 0 bases at V and 9 bases at J, with 11 bases in the middle. The CDR3 consists of 13 residues. This CDR3 is CASSLAPAAKAFF. The CDR3 DNA sequence: TGTGCCAGCAGCTTAGCTCCAGCGGCCAAAGCTTTCTTT.

The gene calls are TRBV6-1 and TRBJ1-2; TRBD1 matches 7 bases. The CDR3 runs to 16 residues. The germline V gene has CDR1 MNHNS and CDR2 SASEGT. Germline trimming cut 0 bases from V and 8 bases from J; bases unmatched to any gene: 12. The DNA for the CDR3 is TGTGCCAGCAGTGAAGCAGGGGTACAGGGGACAAAAGGCTACACCTTC. Protein sequence: CASSEAGVQGTKGYTF.

The chain joins TRBV6-5 to TRBJ1-2; D ambiguous. The V gene lost 7 bases and the J gene lost 4 bases, with 16 bases spanning the gap. Germline CDR1 MNHEY, CDR2 SVGAGI. The CDR3 sequence is 14 residues long. The CDR3 nucleotides read TGTGCCAGCACTACCGAGACAAGAACCTATGGCTACACCTTC. This encodes CASTTETRTYGYTF.

The chain uses TRBV19 and TRBJ2-7; TRBD2 agrees at 15 bases. This CDR3 spans 18 amino acids. V was clipped by 5 bases and J by 1 base; unmatched bases: 9. Germline V gene lookup returns CDR1 LNHDA and CDR2 SQIVND (reference sequence). CDR3 residues: CASSRTSGGALGSYEQYF. The CDR3 nucleotides are TGTGCCAGTAGTCGGACTAGCGGGGGGGCCCTTGGATCCTACGAGCAGTACTTC.

The chain is built from TRBV5-1 and TRBJ2-3, with TRBD2 matching over 10 bases. Germline-derived CDR1 and CDR2 are SGHRS and YFSETQ. This CDR3 comprises 16 residues. V shed 4 bases and J 5 bases; nucleotides not matched to a gene: 10. The CDR3 nucleotides read TGCGCCAGCAGCCTCCCCCCCGGACTAGCGGAAGATACGCAGTATTTT. Protein product: CASSLPPGLAEDTQYF.

This rearrangement joins TRBV19 to TRBJ2-6; D gene uncertain. The V gene's germline CDR1 is LNHDA and CDR2 SQIVND (reference sequence). V was clipped by 4 bases and J by 0 bases, with 4 bases between them. The CDR3 has 14 amino acids. Written as DNA, the CDR3 is TGTGCCAGTAGTACTTCCTCTGGGGCCAACGTCCTGACTTTC. This sequence encodes CASSTSSGANVLTF.

V gene TRBV6-5 combines with J gene TRBJ1-6; D remains unclear. The CDR3 length is 13 residues. Trimming removed 5 bases at V and 10 bases at J, with 12 bases between. CDR1 MNHEY and CDR2 SVGAGI come from the germline V gene. CDR3: CASSLRSNSPLHF. The CDR3 nucleotides are TGTGCCAGCAGTCTTAGAAGTAACTCACCCCTCCACTTT.

V gene TRBV19 combines with J gene TRBJ1-1; 8 nucleotides align to TRBD1. The CDR3 spans 14 residues. Losses at the gene ends were 6 bases for V and 4 bases for J; bases not matched to a gene: 7. CDR1 LNHDA and CDR2 SQIVND come from the germline V gene (reference sequence). The CDR3 sequence: CASSSIQGVTEAFF. DNA of the CDR3: TGTGCCAGTAGCTCTATACAGGGGGTCACTGAAGCTTTCTTT.

The chain employs TRBV9 and TRBJ2-1; a weak D match, TRBD2 (6 bases). The V end was cut by 4 bases, the J end by 2 bases, with 13 bases between. The V gene's germline CDR1 is SGDLS and CDR2 YYNGEE. This CDR3 is 15 amino acids long. Written as DNA, the CDR3 is TGTGCCAGCAGCCCTCGGTCGGGGGCCTACAATGAGCAGTTCTTC. Protein product: CASSPRSGAYNEQFF.